The TCR beta chain under discussion was sequenced for a study of PD-L1 blockade in urothelial cancer. Study in general: Across blood samples, T cells had a median count of approximately 130,000.

General study points: Patients with durable benefit had greater blood expansion of tumor-associated TCR clones 3 weeks into treatment. Lower than median blood TCR clonality before treatment predicted better survival.

Sample time point: peripheral blood 6 weeks after treatment start. The repertoire was sequenced with immunoSEQ multiplex PCR; TCRdb's copy has only in-frame clones and lacks some. The sample consists of over 100,000 clones, less than 95% of them appearing once. With regard to this clone: Its specificity is unknown.

This receptor was identified in a man in his sixties with urothelial cancer. The source material was PBMCs, sampled around atezolizumab (anti-PD-L1) treatment.

The CDR3 sequence: CASRRDRTNTGELFF. DNA for the CDR3: TGCGCCAGCAGAAGGGACAGGACGAACACCGGGGAGCTGTTTTTT. V and J are TRBV4-1 and TRBJ2-2; TRBD1 matches 8 bases. Germline V lookup: CDR1 MGHRA, CDR2 YSYEKL. The CDR3 is 15 residues long. V lost 6 bases, J lost 0 bases, and 3 bases stayed unmatched.